The 13 T cell receptor delta chains below come from one sample, sequenced in a study of gamma-delta chains in newborns, infants, children. TCRdb repeated clone calling on the reads with CATT. The data hold 3,100 or so delta-chain clones, with roughly 3% observed a single time. Sequencing was carried out using blood. The receptors shown here come from a child who was a newborn, infant or young child, either healthy, febrile or measles-vaccinated (not recorded which).

Judged by abundance, this clone is medium-sized. The V call is TRDV2, the J call TRDJ1, with 10 bases aligning to TRDD3. The germline CDR1 and CDR2 sequences are GEAIGNYY and EKD. The CDR3 has 16 residues. V shed 7 bases and J 2 bases; nucleotides not matched to a gene: 12. CDR3 amino acids: CACYEVGDTDTDKLIF. As DNA, the CDR3 is TGTGCCTGCTACGAAGTGGGGGATACAGATACCGATAAACTCATCTTT.

This clone was observed a handful of times. A much bigger clone sits one base away, suggesting this may be a read error. The DNA is left out, because the CDR3 cannot be placed on it with certainty; the CDR3 is given as TCRdb lists it. Within the sample, other DNA sequences also encode this same CDR3. V and J are TRDV2 and TRDJ1; the table's D call, TRDD3, was not checked against the DNA. The CDR3 is made up of 15 amino acids, end residues included. Germline CDR1 and CDR2: GEAIGNYY and EKD. The CDR3 sequence is CACDPVGDGADKLIF.

By sample fraction, this clone is medium-sized. The chain employs TRDV2 and TRDJ3, with TRDD3 identical over 8 bases. Germline V gives CDR1 GEAIGNYY, CDR2 EKD. The CDR3 covers 18 residues. V shed 3 bases, J shed 1 base, and the junction held 7 bases outside the gene matches. The CDR3 region has the DNA TGTGCCTGTGACTCTGGGGGACCCTTTTCCTGGGACACCCGACAGATGTTTTTC. Translating gives CACDSGGPFSWDTRQMFF.

With regard to this clone: Mismatch with germline at one junction end may stem from a read error. The chain joins TRDV2 to TRDJ3, with D perhaps TRDD3 (5 bases). This CDR3 spans 21 amino acids. From germline, CDR1 is GEAIGNYY and CDR2 EKD. The chain's CDR3 is CACDKLEGIRNPSRDTRQMFF. The CDR3 DNA sequence: TGTGCCTGTGACAAGCTAGAAGGGATTCGAAACCCCTCCCGGGACACCCGACAGATGTTTTTC.

As regards this clone: A far larger clone is a single base away, which makes a read error likely. The sample holds other DNA sequences that translate to the same CDR3. The gene calls are TRDV2 and TRDJ1; weak D call: TRDD3 (6 bases). CDR3 length: 15 residues. Germline V gene lookup returns CDR1 GEAIGNYY and CDR2 EKD. CDR3 residues: CACDTVGASTDKLIF. The CDR3 nucleotides are TGTGCCTGTGACACGGTGGGGGCCTCCACCGATAAACTTATCTTT.

A note on this clone: Distinct nucleotide sequences in the sample also encode this CDR3. CDR3 sequence: CACDTIPTTTAYTDKLIF. CDR3 in DNA: TGTGCCTGTGACACCATACCTACTACCACGGCCTATACCGATAAACTCATCTTT. This chain uses TRDV2 with TRDJ1, with a weak D call TRDD2 (5 bases). This CDR3 is built from 18 residues. V was trimmed by 0 bases and J by 2 bases, leaving 21 bases between them. Germline V gene lookup returns CDR1 GEAIGNYY and CDR2 EKD.

This clone was counted only a few times. The same CDR3 is also encoded by other DNA sequences in this sample. V usage is TRDV2 and J usage is TRDJ1; 9 nucleotides align to TRDD3. The ends lost 3 bases at V and 0 bases at J; junction bases unmatched: 16. The germline CDR1 and CDR2 sequences are GEAIGNYY and EKD. This CDR3 is 19 amino acids long. The CDR3 reads CACDPLGVTGGVYTDKLIF. The CDR3 DNA is TGTGCCTGTGACCCCCTGGGGGTTACTGGGGGAGTCTACACCGATAAACTCATCTTT.

By its share, this clone is large. This specimen includes other DNA sequences encoding the same CDR3. This rearrangement joins TRDV2 to TRDJ1, with 7 bases lining up with TRDD3. There are 13 residues in the CDR3. The germline CDR1 and CDR2 sequences are GEAIGNYY and EKD. The V and J ends lost 3 bases and 8 bases, in that order; junction bases with no gene match: 8. The CDR3 DNA is TGTGCCTGTGACCAATTGGGGGACTTGAAACTCATCTTT. It specifies CACDQLGDLKLIF.

Comment on this clone: This sequence is one base from a far larger clone and is likely a read error. Distinct nucleotide sequences in the sample also encode this CDR3. The CDR3 is CACDPVSAPGGDYTDKLIF. The CDR3 nucleotides are TGTGCCTGTGACCCAGTCTCGGCCCCTGGGGGAGATTACACCGATAAACTCATCTTT. The chain uses TRDV2 and TRDJ1; TRDD3 matches 8 bases. V was clipped by 3 bases and J by 0 bases; unmatched bases: 17. The V gene's germline CDR1 is GEAIGNYY and CDR2 EKD. This CDR3 spans 19 amino acids.

This clone was detected a few times. V is TRDV2 and J is TRDJ1; the match to TRDD3 covers 7 bases. Unmatched junction bases numbered 8, after V lost 1 base and J lost 4 bases. CDR3 size: 15 residues. The germline V gene encodes CDR1 GEAIGNYY and CDR2 EKD. The CDR3: CACDTPGDRNDKLIF. The DNA for the CDR3 is TGTGCCTGTGACACACCGGGGGATCGAAACGATAAACTCATCTTT.

About this clone itself: This sequence is one base from a far larger clone and is likely a read error. This rearrangement joins TRDV2 to TRDJ1, with 12 bases lining up with TRDD3. The J gene, left out of TCRdb, was set here by checking the DNA against germline. The CDR3 loop spans 18 amino acids. CDR1 GEAIGNYY and CDR2 EKD come from the germline V gene. Germline trimming cut 3 bases from V and 2 bases from J; bases unmatched to any gene: 12. The CDR3 bases are TGTGCCTGTGACTCCTTGGCCCTGGGGGATACGCAAACCGATAAACTCATCTTT. This gives the protein CACDSLALGDTQTDKLIF.

Note on this clone: A single base separates this from a much larger clone, so it may be a read error. The chain couples TRDV2 to TRDJ1; 7 nucleotides match TRDD3. CDR1 is GEAIGNYY and CDR2 is EKD in the germline V gene. The CDR3 extends over 19 amino acids. The CDR3 sequence: CACDTVSGSWGPDTDKPIF. In DNA form, the CDR3 reads TGTGCCTGTGACACAGTCAGTGGGTCCTGGGGGCCCGACACCGATAAACCCATCTTT.

This clone has just a few counts. Possible read error: a much larger clone is one base away. The rearrangement uses TRDV2 and TRDJ3; perhaps TRDD3 as D (5 bases). V lost 0 bases to trimming and J lost 2 bases, with 13 bases between them. There are 18 residues in the CDR3. Germline loops: CDR1 GEAIGNYY, CDR2 EKD. CDR3 amino acids: CACDTVGGSAWDTRQMFF. Here the CDR3 DNA reads TGTGCCTGTGACACCGTCGGGGGTAGCGCCTGGGACACCCGACAGATGTTTTTC.